Below, 9 T cell receptor beta chains from the same sample are listed, as sequenced in a study of shared clonotypes between healthy human individuals. Generated by immunoSEQ multiplex PCR, the TCRdb table keeps only in-frame clones and is missing some. The table records some 92,000 clones, roughly half of them present only once. The sample taken for sequencing was PBMCs. The receptors originated from a woman aged 40 to 50 in good health. Some clones in this sample may be carry-over from other donors' samples.

This clone was seen a single time. The rearrangement uses TRBV9 and TRBJ1-3; a possible D gene is TRBD1 (5 bases). Germline V gives CDR1 SGDLS, CDR2 YYNGEE. V was shortened by 1 base and J by 0 bases, with 8 bases between the two germline ends. CDR3 length equals 15 residues. The CDR3 nucleotides read TGTGCCAGCAGCGTAAGCGGGGGCTCTGGAAACACCATATATTTT. The encoded protein is CASSVSGGSGNTIYF. Together with reference TRBV9 and TRBJ1-3, the CDR3 gives the full variable domain: DSGVTQTPKHLITATGQRVTLRCSPRSGDLSVYWYQQSLDQGLQFLIQYYNGEERAKGNILERFSAQQFPDLHSELNLSSLELGDSALYFCASSVSGGSGNTIYFGEGSWLTVV.

This clone has only a few counts. V and J are TRBV5-1 and TRBJ2-5, with 9 positions matching TRBD1. CDR1 SGHRS and CDR2 YFSETQ come from the germline V gene. The CDR3 length is 14 residues. V lost 4 bases, J lost 1 base, and 2 bases stayed unmatched. The CDR3, as DNA: TGCGCCAGCAGCCAGGGACAGGGCCAAGAGACCCAGTACTTC. It translates to CASSQGQGQETQYF.

This clone appeared a few times. The chain links TRBV7-3 to TRBJ2-5; D unresolved. The CDR3 length is 13 residues. In germline, CDR1 is SGHTA, CDR2 FQGTGA. Between the trimmed V and J ends, which lost 5 bases and 0 bases, there was a span of 7 bases. The CDR3 region is CASSTRYQETQYF. CDR3 nucleotides: TGTGCCAGCAGCACCCGGTACCAAGAGACCCAGTACTTC.

The V and J genes are TRBV28 and TRBJ2-5, with D possibly being TRBD2 (5 bases). Trimming stripped 2 bases from V and 5 bases from J, with 15 bases between. From germline, CDR1 is MDHEN and CDR2 SYDVKM. The CDR3 totals 15 residues. CDR3 sequence (DNA): TGTGCCAGCAGTTTAGGGGAGTCTAGCCAGGAGACCCAGTACTTC. Translation gives CASSLGESSQETQYF.

The chain uses TRBV7-2 and TRBJ2-5; 8 bases agree with TRBD2. Germline lookup yields CDR1 SGHTA and CDR2 FQGNSA. Germline trimming cut 1 base from V and 1 base from J; bases unmatched to any gene: 5. There are 16 residues in the CDR3. CDR3 in DNA: TGTGCCAGCAGCTTAGGGAGCGGGAGAACCCAAGAGACCCAGTACTTC. Translation gives CASSLGSGRTQETQYF.

This clone was seen only a few times. The rearrangement uses TRBV6-5 and TRBJ2-5; TRBD2 matches 8 bases. Germline loops: CDR1 MNHEY, CDR2 SVGAGI. After removal of 5 bases from V and 5 bases from J, the junction contained 10 bases not matched to a gene. This CDR3 has 15 residues. The CDR3 DNA sequence: TGTGCCAGCAGTCTCTCGGGAGGGGTGGGCGAGACCCAGTACTTC. Its protein is CASSLSGGVGETQYF.

Points on this clone: The junction departs from the called germline gene at one end, perhaps through a read error. The rearrangement uses TRBV6-5 and TRBJ1-5; D unresolved. Germline assignment: CDR1 MNHEY and CDR2 SVGAGI. The length of the CDR3 is 14 residues. CDR3 bases: TGTGCCAGCAATTACAAGGGTAGCAATCAGCCCCAGCATTTT. Its translation: CASNYKGSNQPQHF.

The chain couples TRBV7-9 to TRBJ2-7; 8 bases line up with TRBD1. This CDR3 is built from 16 residues. The germline V gene has CDR1 SEHNR and CDR2 FQNEAQ (reference sequence). Unmatched junction bases numbered 13, after V lost 5 bases and J lost 4 bases. The CDR3 bases are TGTGCCAGCAGCCTCCTAGCCGGGACAGGAGAATACGAGCAGTACTTC. Encoded protein: CASSLLAGTGEYEQYF.

This clone was seen at least ten times. The CDR3 spells CASSEVYSNQPQHF. CDR3 sequence (DNA): TGTGCCAGCAGTGAAGTTTATAGCAATCAGCCCCAGCATTTT. The chain links TRBV2 to TRBJ1-5; no reliable D call. Germline CDR1 is SNHLY and CDR2 is FYNNEI. The CDR3 runs to 14 residues. V shed 1 base and J shed 0 bases, with 4 bases lying between them.